In its sample, the clone carrying this T cell receptor (beta chain) was seen a few times. Its cognate antigen is unknown. These data are taken from a study of early T cells in non-severe SARS-CoV-2 infection. Study summary: Bulk RNA taken from unsorted whole blood was sequenced, leaving chains unpaired.

The CDR3 contains 15 residues. Germline V lookup: CDR1 GTSNPN, CDR2 SVGIG (reference sequence). Trimming took off 0 bases at V and 1 base at J, with 7 bases between the two ends. Findings of the study overall: VDJdb-based annotation leaned toward anti-spike CD8 responses and missed private and CD4 specificities.

Researchers tagged individual cDNA molecules with unique molecular identifiers. TCRdb processed the 5' RACE reads anew with MiXCR; each CDR3 protein has one entry. The sample contains 45,000 or so distinct CDR3 sequences, approximately 10% of which appear only once. The source is an adult who was a healthcare worker with PCR-confirmed SARS-CoV-2 infection or an uninfected control (not recorded which). Sequencing was done on a sample of whole blood. The chain recombines TRBV30 with TRBJ2-6; D may be TRBD2 (6 bases). The DNA for the CDR3 is TGTGCCTGGAGTGTAGGAGGGTCTGGGGCCAACGTCCTGACTTTC. Its translation: CAWSVGGSGANVLTF.